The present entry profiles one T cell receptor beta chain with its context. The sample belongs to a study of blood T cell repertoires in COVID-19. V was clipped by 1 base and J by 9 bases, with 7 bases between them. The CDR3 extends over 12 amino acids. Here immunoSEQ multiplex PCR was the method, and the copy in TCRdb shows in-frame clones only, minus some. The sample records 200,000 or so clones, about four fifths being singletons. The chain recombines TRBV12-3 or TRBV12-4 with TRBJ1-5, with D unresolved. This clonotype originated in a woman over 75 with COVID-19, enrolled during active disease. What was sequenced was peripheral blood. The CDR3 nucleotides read TGTGCCAGCAGTTTAGGGGGAGGGCCCCAGCATTTT. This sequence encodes CASSLGGGPQHF.